This is a list of T cell receptor beta chains from one sample in a study of blood T cell repertoires in COVID-19. Assay: immunoSEQ multiplex PCR; the TCRdb copy retains only in-frame clones and omits some. The sample contains 180,000 or so clones, approximately 80% of which appear only once. The source material was PBMCs or T cells enriched from blood (not recorded which). These TCRs come from a woman between 55 and 75 years old who had recovered from COVID-19. Each CDR3 is given with its conserved first and last residue. D genes are given only for firm matches. For some rows the clone size is stated as once, few or many, or as a class when expanded; others skip it.

d_call	v_call	j_call	clone_size	cdr3_nt	cdr3_aa
-	TRBV23-1	TRBJ2-6	-	TGCGCCAGCAGTCTTCCGGGTAGAGGGATCGCCTCTGGGGCCAACGTCCTGACTTTC	CASSLPGRGIASGANVLTF
TRBD1	TRBV19	TRBJ1-2	-	TGTGCCAGTACCCCAGGACAGGTTAACTATGGCTACACCTTC	CASTPGQVNYGYTF
TRBD1	TRBV5-6	TRBJ2-7	-	TGTGCCAGCAGCTCCGGGACAGCCTACGAGCAGTACTTC	CASSSGTAYEQYF
-	TRBV7-2	TRBJ2-7	-	TGTGCCAGCAGCGTAAGAGATCTAATTGGCGAGCAGTACTTC	CASSVRDLIGEQYF
-	TRBV5-1	TRBJ1-2	once	TGCGCCAGCAGCTTGGGGCAGTCAGTTTATGGCTACACCTTC	CASSLGQSVYGYTF
TRBD2	TRBV18	TRBJ2-7	-	TGTGCCAGCTCACCATCCCTGGCGGGAGACTACGAGCAGTACTTC	CASSPSLAGDYEQYF
TRBD1	TRBV2	TRBJ1-5	once	TGTGCCAGCCGGAGCCCCGGGACAGGTTTAAGACAGCCCCAGCATTTT	CASRSPGTGLRQPQHF
TRBD2	TRBV5-1	TRBJ2-7	few	TGCGCCAGCAGCCTACTCACTAGCGGGACAAACGAGCAGTACTTC	CASSLLTSGTNEQYF
-	TRBV7-2	TRBJ1-1	few	TGTGCCAGCAGCTTAGTGTTCGGGGCGGGAGACACTGAAGCTTTCTTT	CASSLVFGAGDTEAFF
-	TRBV28	TRBJ1-5	-	TGTGCCAGCCAACTCCCCGCCAACTATCAGCCCCAGCATTTT	CASQLPANYQPQHF
-	TRBV21-1	TRBJ1-2	-	TGTGCCAGCAGCAAAGGTTTGCTTTGCAGGCCAAACTATGGCTACACCTTC	CASSKGLLCRPNYGYTF
TRBD1	TRBV28	TRBJ1-2	-	TGTGCCAGCAGTTTCGTGGACAGGAGGCCTGGCTACACCTTC	CASSFVDRRPGYTF
-	TRBV20-1	TRBJ2-1	-	TGCAGTGCTAGAGATCCCCTGGCCCAGTTCTTC	CSARDPLAQFF
-	TRBV5-1	TRBJ2-5	-	TGCGCCAGCAGCTTACTTTCAGGGGTTGAGACCCAGTACTTC	CASSLLSGVETQYF
TRBD1	TRBV4-1	TRBJ2-7	-	TGCGCCAGCAGCCAATATGGGACAGGGTCCTACGAGCAGTACTTC	CASSQYGTGSYEQYF